This entry features one T cell receptor beta chain sequence. CDR1 is SGDLS, CDR2 YYNGEE, per germline. V lost 0 bases to trimming and J lost 6 bases, with 10 bases between them. The CDR3 is 14 amino acids. The sample originates from a study of T cell clones after liver transplantation. Study background: Three of eight recipients were HCV-positive; others had non-autoimmune, non-viral indications.

Libraries were prepared by immunoSEQ multiplex PCR; TCRdb keeps only in-frame clonotypes and omits some of them. The profile shows about 75,000 clones, approximately 81% of them singletons. Source: CD4+ T cells from blood, taken roughly 50 months after liver transplant. The receptor's source is a human patient who received a liver transplant. The T cells may come from the graft donor. The chain uses TRBV9 and TRBJ2-1; tentatively, D is TRBD1 or TRBD2 (6 bases each). CDR3 nucleotide sequence: TGTGCCAGCAGCGTAGTGGGGGGCTCCAATGAGCAGTTCTTC. Encoded protein: CASSVVGGSNEQFF.